Listed below are T cell receptor beta chains from one sample, sequenced in a study of blood T cells in healthy people across ages. Using its own MiXCR run on the 5' RACE reads, TCRdb lists one record per CDR3 protein. The sample includes around 710,000 distinct CDR3 sequences, roughly 44% of them seen just once. The sample taken for sequencing was blood. The receptors originated from a woman between 55 and 75 years old in good health. The CDR3 runs from the conserved cysteine through the conserved F or W. Each record gives: CDR3 DNA, CDR3 protein, D gene, clone size, J gene, V gene. The D gene is left open where the match is weak. Expanded clones get a size class; other rows say once, few or many, or leave the size out.

TGTGCCAGCAAGGACTATGGTCTCCATGAGCAGTTCTTC,CASKDYGLHEQFF,-,few,TRBJ2-1,TRBV28
TGTGCCAGCAGCAGACAGGGAGGCCCCTGCGAGCAGTACTTC,CASSRQGGPCEQYF,-,few,TRBJ2-7,TRBV21-1
TGTGCCAGCAGCCAAGTTCCGACAGGGGACAACGTGCAGTACTTC,CASSQVPTGDNVQYF,TRBD1,-,TRBJ2-7,TRBV3-1
TGCAGCGTTGTCCCACAGGCGAACACTGAAGCTTTCTTT,CSVVPQANTEAFF,-,-,TRBJ1-1,TRBV29-1
TGTGCCAGCAGTGAAGGGACAGTAAGCAATCAGCCCCAGCATTTT,CASSEGTVSNQPQHF,-,-,TRBJ1-5,TRBV2
TGTGCCAGCAGCGCAGGGGTTGGCATGAACACTGAAGCTTTCTTT,CASSAGVGMNTEAFF,-,few,TRBJ1-1,TRBV9
TGTGCCAGCAGCTTGGCCAACTCCTACGAGCAGTACTTC,CASSLANSYEQYF,-,-,TRBJ2-7,TRBV5-4
TGCAGCGTTGAATCCCTGGGGGGCTACTATGGCTACACCTTC,CSVESLGGYYGYTF,-,-,TRBJ1-2,TRBV29-1
TGCAGTGCTAGAGATACAGGGGGGAGCTACACCTTC,CSARDTGGSYTF,TRBD1,-,TRBJ1-2,TRBV20-1
TGCAGTGCTAGAAACTTTAACAGGGGGGATACGCAGTATTTT,CSARNFNRGDTQYF,TRBD1,-,TRBJ2-3,TRBV20-1
TGCAGTGCTAGAGGTACTAGCCTCACAGATACGCAGTATTTT,CSARGTSLTDTQYF,-,-,TRBJ2-3,TRBV20-1
TGCAGTGCTAGGGCAGGGGGTAACTGGGAGACCCAGTACTTC,CSARAGGNWETQYF,TRBD1,-,TRBJ2-5,TRBV20-1
TGTGCCAGCAGTTTCCTGGCTTCAAATGGCTACACCTTC,CASSFLASNGYTF,-,few,TRBJ1-2,TRBV12-3/TRBV12-4
TGTGCCAGCAGTCCTCGGACTGAAAATCAGCCCCAGCATTTT,CASSPRTENQPQHF,-,-,TRBJ1-5,TRBV12-3/TRBV12-4